The sequence of this T cell receptor (beta chain) was determined in a study of cytomegalovirus exposure and HLA in healthy donors. Study-wide results and limits: Solely CMV serostatus was available to characterize immune exposure. An analysis was carried out later, and it reportedly showed fewer N-insertions in an Asian-associated ancestry cluster than the 666-donor mean. TCR beta V- and J-gene trimming was later associated with a missense DCLRE1C variant.

Germline trimming cut 4 bases from V and 6 bases from J; bases unmatched to any gene: 9. The CDR3 is 15 residues long. Germline V gene data show CDR1 as SGHNT and CDR2 as YYREEE (reference sequence). PCR primers comprised 60 Vbeta and 13 Jbeta primers. Measured with immunoSEQ multiplex PCR; TCRdb has only the in-frame clones, and not every one. In the table there are roughly 150,000 clones, more than 65% of which are singletons. Comments on this clone: Its antigen remains unknown.

The receptor was isolated from a man aged 25-45 years in good health and CMV-seropositive. Material: PBMCs. The rearrangement uses TRBV5-4 and TRBJ2-1, with TRBD2 matching 8 bases. Here the CDR3 DNA reads TGTGCCAGCAGCCCGGGGGGGCCACGGACCAATGAGCAGTTCTTC. Protein: CASSPGGPRTNEQFF.